This T cell receptor (beta chain) was identified during a study of cytotoxic CD8 clonotypes in ibrutinib-treated CLL. Background on the study: Overall, some 25 responses were partial and 2 complete; following median approximately 65 months, 14 patients stayed remitted and roughly twelve progressed. The study's findings and limits: The clonality went up when patients responded to ibrutinib and dropped back toward baseline at progression.

The V gene end was trimmed by 2 bases and the J gene end by 5 bases; junction bases not matched to a gene: 9. The CDR3 length is 16 residues. CDR1 and CDR2 (germline): PRHDT, FYEKMQ (reference sequence). Using immunoSEQ multiplex PCR, the repertoire was profiled, and TCRdb retains in-frame clones only, with some absent. The sample has some 350,000 clones; 67% are singletons. Libraries of TCR beta were made from 1.5 to 2 micrograms of genomic DNA that came from cryopreserved PBMCs. In its sample, this clone was seen once. No antigen is known for it. This sequence was found in a human donor with chronic lymphocytic leukemia. The V call is TRBV13, the J call TRBJ2-1; 7 positions agree with TRBD2. The material sequenced was PBMCs, taken after 36 months of ibrutinib treatment. CDR3 sequence: CASSLLGGEANNEQFF. DNA of the CDR3: TGTGCCAGCAGCTTATTGGGGGGGGAAGCCAACAATGAGCAGTTCTTC.